The next 19 T cell receptor beta chains were all read from a single sample in a study of blood T cell repertoires in COVID-19. Assay used: immunoSEQ multiplex PCR; TCRdb lists only in-frame clones, some missing. Of about 71,000 clones in the sample, 90% were seen once. Sequencing was carried out using peripheral blood. The receptors here all came from a young woman with acute or convalescent COVID-19.

The rearrangement joins TRBV7-9 to TRBJ2-5; 11 bases are shared with TRBD2. The CDR3 extends over 18 amino acids. Germline V CDR1 and CDR2: SEHNR, FQNEAQ (reference sequence). With V trimmed by 1 base and J by 1 base, 8 bases remained unmatched. CDR3 region: CASSLVTASGGFQETQYF. CDR3 DNA sequence: TGTGCCAGCAGCTTAGTAACGGCTAGCGGGGGGTTCCAAGAGACCCAGTACTTC. Combining the CDR3 with reference TRBV7-9 and TRBJ2-5 gives the whole variable domain DTGVSQNPRHKITKRGQNVTFRCDPISEHNRLYWYRQTLGQGPEFLTYFQNEAQLEKSRLLSDRFSAERPKGSFSTLEIQRTEQGDSAMYLCASSLVTASGGFQETQYFGPGTRLLVL.

V and J are TRBV3-1 (or the pseudogene TRBV3-2) and TRBJ2-5; possible D gene TRBD2, 6 bases. Deletions cut 0 bases from V and 1 base from J, with 12 bases between. This CDR3 contains 16 residues. The germline V gene encodes CDR1 LGHDT and CDR2 YNNKEL (reference sequence). DNA for the CDR3: TGTGCCAGCAGCCAAGATCCGCGGCGGGGCCAAGAGACCCAGTACTTC. This sequence encodes CASSQDPRRGQETQYF.

The rearrangement links TRBV5-4 to TRBJ2-1, with D tentatively TRBD2 (6 bases). Trimming removed 5 bases from V and 7 bases from J, with 16 bases in between. The germline V gene encodes CDR1 SGHNT and CDR2 YYREEE (reference sequence). The CDR3 is made up of 14 amino acids. The CDR3 loop is CASSPNRLGNEQFF. The CDR3 nucleotides read TGTGCCAGCAGTCCGAACAGACTAGGTAATGAGCAGTTCTTC. Complete variable domain (other parts from reference TRBV5-4 and TRBJ2-1): ETGVTQSPTHLIKTRGQQVTLRCSSQSGHNTVSWYQQALGQGPQFIFQYYREEENGRGNFPPRFSGLQFPNYSSELNVNALELDDSALYLCASSPNRLGNEQFFGPGTRLTVL.

The chain is built from TRBV27 and TRBJ1-2; D remains ambiguous. The ends were cut back, 5 bases at V and 2 bases at J, with 3 bases in the middle. In germline, CDR1 is MNHEY, CDR2 SMNVEV (reference sequence). The CDR3 is 11 amino acids. CDR3 sequence (DNA): TGTGCCAGCAGTCCAAACTATGGCTACACCTTC. This sequence encodes CASSPNYGYTF.

Here the CDR3 reads CASSQDWTGNGYTF. In DNA form, the CDR3 reads TGCGCCAGCAGCCAAGACTGGACAGGGAATGGCTACACCTTC. The chain is built from TRBV4-3 and TRBJ1-2, with 8 bases aligning to TRBD1. The CDR3 length is 14 residues. The V gene end was trimmed by 0 bases and the J gene end by 6 bases; junction bases not matched to a gene: 3. Germline CDR1 and CDR2: LGHNA and YSLEER.

The J gene is TRBJ1-2, the V gene TRBV30; possible D gene TRBD1, 6 bases. Germline V CDR1 and CDR2: GTSNPN, SVGIG (reference sequence). Deletions cut 4 bases from V and 8 bases from J, with 17 bases between. The CDR3 spans 13 residues. CDR3 DNA sequence: TGTGCCTGGACCCTTGTACAGGGAGAGGGCTACACCTTC. Translated, it gives CAWTLVQGEGYTF.

This clone was recorded once. The J gene is TRBJ2-7, the V gene TRBV18; no clear D gene. The germline CDR1 and CDR2 sequences are KGHSH and LQKENI. This CDR3 spans 13 amino acids. V was trimmed by 5 bases and J by 6 bases, leaving 14 bases between them. The chain's CDR3 is CASSYSGLSEQYF. CDR3 in DNA: TGTGCCAGCTCATACAGTGGTCTGAGCGAGCAGTACTTC.

The chain joins TRBV11-2 to TRBJ2-7; 8 nucleotides align to TRBD1. The CDR3 covers 14 residues. The junction had 3 bases not matched to a gene; V was cut back by 2 bases and J by 3 bases. The germline gives CDR1 SGHAT, CDR2 FQNNGV. CDR3 DNA sequence: TGTGCCAGCAGCTTAACCGGGACAGGCTACGAGCAGTACTTC. Its protein is CASSLTGTGYEQYF.

This clone was observed a few times. The genes are TRBV7-8 and TRBJ2-2, with D possibly TRBD1 on 5 matching bases. V lost 1 base and J lost 0, with 9 bases in between. Germline CDR1 reads SGHVS; CDR2 reads FQNEAQ. This CDR3 is built from 16 residues. The CDR3 is CASSLVQAANTGELFF. DNA of the CDR3: TGTGCCAGCAGCTTAGTACAGGCCGCGAACACCGGGGAGCTGTTTTTT.

In its sample, this clone was seen once. J is TRBJ2-1 and V is TRBV7-9; 12 nucleotides agree with TRBD2. Trimming removed 5 bases from V and 5 bases from J; junction bases left unmatched: 4. CDR3 length equals 15 residues. Germline V gene lookup returns CDR1 SEHNR and CDR2 FQNEAQ (reference sequence). CDR3 sequence (DNA): TGTGCCAGCAGCCCCGGACTAGCGGGGAACAATGAGCAGTTCTTC. Encoded protein: CASSPGLAGNNEQFF.

The gene calls are TRBV7-9 and TRBJ2-7, with D perhaps matching TRBD1 (5 bases). Trimming pared 0 bases from V and 7 bases from J, leaving 10 bases between. Germline V gene lookup returns CDR1 SEHNR and CDR2 FQNEAQ (reference sequence). The CDR3 covers 13 residues. This CDR3 is CASSLAGAGEQYF. The CDR3, as DNA: TGTGCCAGCAGCTTAGCAGGGGCCGGTGAGCAGTACTTC.

This chain uses TRBV4-1 with TRBJ2-5, with 8 bases aligning to TRBD2. The CDR3 totals 17 residues. The V gene's germline CDR1 is MGHRA and CDR2 YSYEKL. Unmatched junction bases numbered 7, after V lost 1 base and J lost 0 bases. The CDR3 here is CASSQVTGGGNQETQYF. The CDR3 DNA reads as TGCGCCAGCAGCCAAGTAACTGGCGGGGGGAACCAAGAGACCCAGTACTTC.

The J gene is TRBJ2-1, the V gene TRBV2; TRBD1 is a possible D gene (5 bases). The CDR3 consists of 12 residues. Trimming pared 7 bases from V and 9 bases from J, leaving 13 bases between. Germline lookup yields CDR1 SNHLY and CDR2 FYNNEI. The CDR3 is CASTLGLGEQFF. The CDR3 coding sequence is TGTGCCAGCACTCTGGGGCTTGGTGAGCAGTTCTTC. Full variable domain (outside the CDR3, taken from reference TRBV2 and TRBJ2-1): EPEVTQTPSHQVTQMGQEVILRCVPISNHLYFYWYRQILGQKVEFLVSFYNNEISEKSEIFDDQFSVERPDGSNFTLKIRSTKLEDSAMYFCASTLGLGEQFFGPGTRLTVL.

This sequence joins TRBV6-1 and TRBJ2-1; 7 bases are a match to TRBD1. V trimming: 3 bases; J trimming: 4 bases; junction bases outside the gene matches: 12. The CDR3 spans 17 residues. Germline V gene sequence: CDR1 MNHNS, CDR2 SASEGT. The CDR3 DNA follows: TGTGCCAGCAGTGAGCCGCAGACAGGGCTCTCTTACAATGAGCAGTTCTTC. Amino acids: CASSEPQTGLSYNEQFF.

The J gene is TRBJ1-3, the V gene TRBV21-1. TRBV21-1 is a pseudogene segment. The CDR3 loop spans 16 amino acids. CDR3 protein: CASSKARGAEGNTIYF. CDR3 sequence (DNA): TGTGCCAGCAGCAAAGCGCGCGGGGCAGAAGGAAACACCATATATTTT.

The chain uses TRBV7-9 and TRBJ2-7, with D possibly TRBD1 on 6 matching bases. From germline, CDR1 is SEHNR and CDR2 FQNEAQ (reference sequence). Trimming pared 3 bases from V and 2 bases from J, leaving 11 bases between. The length of the CDR3 is 14 residues. CDR3 sequence: CASSLDSLTYEQYF. CDR3 in DNA: TGTGCCAGCAGCTTGGACAGCTTAACCTACGAGCAGTACTTC.

The rearrangement joins TRBV2 to TRBJ1-5, with 9 nucleotides matching TRBD1. Germline CDR1 and CDR2: SNHLY and FYNNEI. CDR3 length: 14 amino acids. Trimming cost V 7 bases and J 7 bases; bases outside gene matches: 8. CDR3 residues: CASTLGQGRQPQHF. The CDR3 DNA is TGTGCCAGCACCCTAGGACAGGGGAGACAGCCCCAGCATTTT.

CDR3: CASSLDTGPYEQYF. The CDR3 region has the DNA TGCGCCAGCAGCTTGGATACCGGTCCCTACGAGCAGTACTTC. The gene calls are TRBV5-1 and TRBJ2-7; no definite D call. Trimming shortened V by 0 bases and J by 2 bases, and 9 bases separated the two germline ends. Germline-derived CDR1 and CDR2 are SGHRS and YFSETQ. This CDR3 spans 14 amino acids.

A single count supports this clone. The V gene is TRBV5-1, the J gene TRBJ2-1, with 11 nucleotides matching TRBD2. The V segment lost 0 bases and the J segment 0 bases; nucleotides outside the gene matches: 5. CDR3 size: 18 residues. Germline V lookup: CDR1 SGHRS, CDR2 YFSETQ. The CDR3 DNA reads as TGCGCCAGCAGCTTGGGGGCTAGCGGGGGGAACTCCTACAATGAGCAGTTCTTC. It is translated as CASSLGASGGNSYNEQFF. Full variable domain (outside the CDR3, taken from reference TRBV5-1 and TRBJ2-1): KAGVTQTPRYLIKTRGQQVTLSCSPISGHRSVSWYQQTPGQGLQFLFEYFSETQRNKGNFPGRFSGRQFSNSRSEMNVSTLELGDSALYLCASSLGASGGNSYNEQFFGPGTRLTVL.